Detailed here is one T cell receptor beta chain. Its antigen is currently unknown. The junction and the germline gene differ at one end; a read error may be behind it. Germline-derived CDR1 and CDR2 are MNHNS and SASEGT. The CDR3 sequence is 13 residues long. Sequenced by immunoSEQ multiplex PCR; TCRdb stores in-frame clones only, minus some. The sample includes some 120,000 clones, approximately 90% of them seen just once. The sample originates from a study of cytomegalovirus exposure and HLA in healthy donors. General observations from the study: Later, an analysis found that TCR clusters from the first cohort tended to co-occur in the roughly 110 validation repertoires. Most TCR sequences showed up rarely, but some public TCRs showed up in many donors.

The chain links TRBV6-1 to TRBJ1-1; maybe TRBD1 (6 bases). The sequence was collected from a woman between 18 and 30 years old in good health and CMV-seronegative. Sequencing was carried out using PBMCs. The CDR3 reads CASSIYRDTEAFF. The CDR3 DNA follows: TGTGCCAGCAGCATATACAGGGACACTGAGGCTTTCTTT.